The 7 T cell receptor beta chains reported below all come from one sample, sequenced in a study of T cell responses to AZD1222 COVID-19 vaccine. The repertoire was sequenced with immunoSEQ multiplex PCR; TCRdb's copy has only in-frame clones and lacks some. The table records approximately 98,000 clones, about nine tenths of them present only once. The sample consisted of peripheral blood, taken on day 0 of MenACWY control vaccination. The receptor source for this set is an adult in good health.

V and J are TRBV7-8 and TRBJ2-2, with D unclear. The CDR3 is 15 amino acids. Looked up from germline, CDR1 is SGHVS and CDR2 is FQNEAQ. The V gene lost 0 bases and the J gene lost 3 bases, with 8 bases spanning the gap. CDR3 nucleotides: TGTGCCAGCAGCTTAGCGGGGTTCGACACCGGGGAGCTGTTTTTT. Amino acids: CASSLAGFDTGELFF. Complete variable domain (other parts from reference TRBV7-8 and TRBJ2-2): GAGVSQSPRYKVAKRGQDVALRCDPISGHVSLFWYQQALGQGPEFLTYFQNEAQLDKSGLPSDRFFAERPEGSVSTLKIQRTQQEDSAVYLCASSLAGFDTGELFFGEGSRLTVL.

The chain couples TRBV19 to TRBJ2-7; 10 nucleotides match TRBD1. Germline-derived CDR1 and CDR2 are LNHDA and SQIVND (reference sequence). V was pared by 4 bases and J by 1 base, with 10 bases of the junction left unmatched. CDR3 length: 17 amino acids. The CDR3 protein is CASSTPPGTGASYEQYF. DNA for the CDR3: TGTGCCAGTAGTACTCCCCCCGGGACAGGGGCATCCTACGAGCAGTACTTC.

This rearrangement joins TRBV6-1 to TRBJ2-7, with D possibly being TRBD1 (5 bases). Between the trimmed V and J ends, which lost 0 bases and 3 bases, there was a span of 12 bases. Germline values: CDR1 MNHNS, CDR2 SASEGT. The CDR3 spans 15 residues. CDR3 nucleotides: TGTGCCAGCAGTGAAGCAGACAGTTCCCTCTACGAGCAGTACTTC. It is translated as CASSEADSSLYEQYF.

This chain links TRBV6-5 with TRBJ1-4, with 9 bases that match TRBD1. Germline trimming cut 6 bases from V and 6 bases from J; bases unmatched to any gene: 5. The CDR3 consists of 14 residues. Germline CDR1 reads MNHEY; CDR2 reads SVGAGI. CDR3 amino acids: CASSAGQGDEKLFF. CDR3 DNA: TGTGCCAGCAGCGCGGGACAGGGTGATGAAAAACTGTTTTTT.

The genes are TRBV29-1 and TRBJ1-4; no clear D. V was clipped by 1 base and J by 8 bases, with 8 bases between them. Looked up from germline, CDR1 is SQVTM and CDR2 is ANQGSEA. The CDR3 sequence is 12 residues long. CDR3 coding DNA: TGCAGCGTTGAAGTTTACGGGGAAAAACTGTTTTTT. Protein sequence: CSVEVYGEKLFF.

J is TRBJ2-7 and V is TRBV5-4; 8 nucleotides match TRBD1. CDR1 and CDR2 (germline): SGHNT, YYREEE (reference sequence). The CDR3 covers 15 residues. With V trimmed by 1 base and J by 2 bases, 5 bases remained unmatched. CDR3 DNA sequence: TGTGCCAGCAGCTTGCTCCGGGACAGGACCTACGAGCAGTACTTC. Its translation: CASSLLRDRTYEQYF.

This clone was counted a single time. V gene TRBV10-3 combines with J gene TRBJ2-7; 8 bases agree with TRBD1. Per germline, CDR1 ENHRY and CDR2 SYGVKD. This CDR3 contains 15 residues. V shed 3 bases and J 5 bases; nucleotides not matched to a gene: 9. The CDR3 bases are TGTGCCATCAGTGAATCCTTACAGGGGGTTGACGAGCAGTACTTC. Protein sequence: CAISESLQGVDEQYF.